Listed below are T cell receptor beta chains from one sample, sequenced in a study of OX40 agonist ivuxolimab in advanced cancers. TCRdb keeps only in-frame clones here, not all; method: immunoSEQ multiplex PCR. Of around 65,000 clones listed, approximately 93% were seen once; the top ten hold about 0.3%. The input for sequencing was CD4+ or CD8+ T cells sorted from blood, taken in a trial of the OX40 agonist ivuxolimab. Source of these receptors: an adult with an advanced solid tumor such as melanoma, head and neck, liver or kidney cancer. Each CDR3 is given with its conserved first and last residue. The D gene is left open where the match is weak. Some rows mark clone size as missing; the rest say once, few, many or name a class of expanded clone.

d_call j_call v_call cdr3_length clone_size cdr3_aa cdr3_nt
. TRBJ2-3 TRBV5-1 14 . CASRDQRATDTQYF TGCGCCAGCAGGGACCAGCGGGCCACAGATACGCAGTATTTT
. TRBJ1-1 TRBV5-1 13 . CASSFGGLTETFF TGCGCCAGCAGCTTCGGCGGACTAACAGAGACTTTCTTT
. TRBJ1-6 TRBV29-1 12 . CSVQQDYSPLHF TGCAGCGTTCAACAGGATTATTCACCCCTCCACTTT
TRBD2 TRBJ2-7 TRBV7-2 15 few CASSLRTSYSYEQYF TGTGCCAGCAGCTTAAGGACTAGCTATTCCTACGAGCAGTACTTC
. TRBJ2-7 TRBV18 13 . CASSPDNSYEQYF TGTGCCAGCTCACCAGACAATTCCTACGAGCAGTACTTC
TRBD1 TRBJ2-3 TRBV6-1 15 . CASNPGQGYTDTQYF TGTGCCAGCAACCCGGGACAGGGGTACACAGATACGCAGTATTTT
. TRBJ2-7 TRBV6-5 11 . CASSKAYEQYF TGTGCCAGCAGCAAGGCGTACGAGCAGTACTTC
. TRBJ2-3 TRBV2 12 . CASSEVPDTQYF TGTGCCAGCAGTGAGGTTCCGGATACGCAGTATTTT
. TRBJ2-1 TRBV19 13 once CASSMGSYNEQFF TGTGCCAGTAGTATGGGCTCCTACAATGAGCAGTTCTTC
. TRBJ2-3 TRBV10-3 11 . CAITSTDTQYF TGTGCCATAACTAGCACAGATACGCAGTATTTT
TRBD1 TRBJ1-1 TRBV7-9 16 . CASSLGQGFMNTEAFF TGTGCCAGCAGCTTAGGACAGGGATTCATGAACACTGAAGCTTTCTTT
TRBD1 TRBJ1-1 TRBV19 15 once CASSAPGQGFSEAFF TGTGCCAGTAGTGCCCCGGGACAGGGGTTTTCTGAAGCTTTCTTT
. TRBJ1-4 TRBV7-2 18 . CASSLFQGFSAANEKLFF TGTGCCAGCAGCTTGTTCCAGGGGTTTAGTGCGGCTAATGAAAAACTGTTTTTT
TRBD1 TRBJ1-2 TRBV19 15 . CASSSTGGAAYGYTF TGTGCCAGTAGTTCAACAGGGGGAGCTGCTTATGGCTACACCTTC
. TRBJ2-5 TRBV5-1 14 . CASSLGGTEETQYF TGCGCCAGCAGCTTAGGCGGGACTGAAGAGACCCAGTACTTC
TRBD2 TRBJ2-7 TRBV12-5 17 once CASGLVPLAGPPYEQYF TGTGCTAGTGGTTTGGTACCACTAGCGGGACCCCCCTACGAGCAGTACTTC
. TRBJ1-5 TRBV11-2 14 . CASSFTDSNQPQHF TGTGCCAGCAGCTTTACAGATTCGAATCAGCCCCAGCATTTT
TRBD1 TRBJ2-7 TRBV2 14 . CASSSTGSTYEQYF TGTGCCAGCAGTTCGACAGGGTCGACCTACGAGCAGTACTTC
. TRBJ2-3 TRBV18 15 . CASSPQQAKGDTQYF TGTGCCAGCTCACCGCAACAAGCAAAGGGGGATACGCAGTATTTT
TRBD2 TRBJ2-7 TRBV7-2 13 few CASRPGGTYEQYF TGTGCCAGCAGGCCGGGGGGAACCTACGAGCAGTACTTC
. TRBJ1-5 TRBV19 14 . CASSMDSSNQPQHF TGTGCCAGTAGTATGGACAGTAGCAATCAGCCCCAGCATTTT
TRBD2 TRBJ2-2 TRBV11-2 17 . CASSLSGGLTNTGELFF TGTGCCAGCAGCTTATCGGGGGGACTAACGAACACCGGGGAGCTGTTTTTT
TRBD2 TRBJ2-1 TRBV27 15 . CASSASGVPAGEQFF TGTGCCAGCAGTGCTAGCGGAGTCCCCGCAGGGGAGCAGTTCTTC
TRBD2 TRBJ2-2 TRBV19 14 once CASSILAATGELFF TGTGCCAGTAGTATTCTAGCGGCCACCGGGGAGCTGTTTTTT